The 10 T cell receptor beta chains below were found in one sample sequenced in a study of shared clonotypes between healthy human individuals. The method was immunoSEQ multiplex PCR; TCRdb's version includes in-frame clones alone and lacks a portion of them. The sample consists of around 700,000 clones, about 78% of them appearing once. Sequenced input: memory CD4+ T cells sorted from blood. Stated subset: CD45RA-negative fraction. These receptors were taken from a woman aged 25 to 45 in good health.

This chain uses TRBV5-8 with TRBJ2-7; TRBD2 aligns across 11 bases. Germline CDR1 SGHTS, CDR2 YDEGEE. Losses at the gene ends were 4 bases for V and 5 bases for J; bases not matched to a gene: 8. The CDR3 totals 15 residues. The CDR3 sequence: CASSPLSGRAHEQYF. In DNA form, the CDR3 reads TGTGCCAGCAGCCCCCTTAGCGGGAGGGCCCACGAGCAGTACTTC.

The chain has TRBV6-6 and TRBJ2-7; 7 nucleotides line up with TRBD1. The CDR3 spans 12 residues. Germline trimming cut 7 bases from V and 6 bases from J; bases unmatched to any gene: 6. CDR1 is MNHNY, CDR2 SVGAGI, per germline (reference sequence). The CDR3 DNA reads TGTGCCAGCACATGCAGGGGGTGCGAGCAGTACTTC. This codes for CASTCRGCEQYF.

This clone has more than one count but fewer than ten. V is TRBV28 and J is TRBJ1-4, with TRBD1 matching over 7 bases. The trim removed 3 bases at V and 6 bases at J, leaving 10 bases unmatched. CDR3 length: 16 residues. In germline, CDR1 is MDHEN, CDR2 SYDVKM. CDR3 in DNA: TGTGCCAGCAGTTTTTACAGGGGAAATTTGGATGAAAAACTGTTTTTT. Its translation is CASSFYRGNLDEKLFF.

The DNA for the CDR3 is TGCGCCAGCAGCTTGGCGGGACGGTGGGGGAATGAGCAGTTCTTC. Encoded protein: CASSLAGRWGNEQFF. This chain uses TRBV5-1 with TRBJ2-1, with D possibly called TRBD1 or TRBD2 (5 bases each). This CDR3 region has 15 residues. V lost 0 bases and J lost 7, with 14 bases in between. Germline-derived CDR1 and CDR2 are SGHRS and YFSETQ.

The V call is TRBV6-6, the J call TRBJ1-1; D is undetermined. CDR1 and CDR2 (germline): MNHNY, SVGAGI (reference sequence). The CDR3 covers 14 residues. Trimming took off 6 bases at V and 1 base at J, with 12 bases between the two ends. The CDR3 protein is CASRPNRQNTEAFF. CDR3 nucleotide sequence: TGTGCCAGCAGGCCTAACCGTCAGAACACTGAAGCTTTCTTT.

There are many counts of this clone. This chain uses TRBV6-5 with TRBJ1-2; tentative D call: TRBD1 (5 bases). CDR1 and CDR2 from the germline V gene are MNHEY and SVGAGI. CDR3 length equals 15 residues. V was cut by 2 bases and J by 0 bases, with 10 bases left in between. The CDR3 nucleotides are TGTGCCAGCAGTTACGGGGGTTGGGCTAACTATGGCTACACCTTC. This gives the protein CASSYGGWANYGYTF.

About this clone itself: The germline gene is not matched at one end of the junction; a read error may be the cause. J is TRBJ2-3 and V is TRBV29-1; D not resolved. Germline-derived CDR1 and CDR2 are SQVTM and ANQGSEA. The CDR3 length is 13 residues. CDR3 DNA: TGCAGCGTCGAAGTAATTTCCACAGATACGCAGTATTTT. Encoded protein: CSVEVISTDTQYF.

The genes are TRBV27 and TRBJ2-1; the match to TRBD2 covers 12 bases. CDR3 length equals 15 residues. Germline CDR1 reads MNHEY; CDR2 reads SMNVEV (reference sequence). V trimming: 5 bases; J trimming: 9 bases; junction bases outside the gene matches: 8. The CDR3 sequence is CASSTRLAGVGEQFF. In DNA form, the CDR3 reads TGTGCCAGCAGTACGCGACTAGCGGGAGTCGGTGAGCAGTTCTTC.

There are a few counts of this clone. The chain carries TRBV28 and TRBJ1-6; D remains unclear. The germline V and J ends were trimmed by 4 bases and 10 bases, with 20 bases remaining between them. This CDR3 is built from 16 residues. The V gene's germline CDR1 is MDHEN and CDR2 SYDVKM. CDR3 sequence (DNA): TGTGCCAGCAGTTCACTACCCGACGGGGTGGGCTCACCCCTCCACTTT. Amino acid sequence: CASSSLPDGVGSPLHF.

This clone turned up a few times. The rearrangement uses TRBV28 and TRBJ2-1; TRBD2 agrees at 11 bases. Germline CDR1 is MDHEN and CDR2 is SYDVKM. The length of the CDR3 is 19 residues. V dropped 3 bases and J dropped 0; count of bases not matched to a gene: 10. Here the CDR3 reads CASSLNLAGGASSYNEQFF. CDR3 coding DNA: TGTGCCAGCAGTTTGAACCTAGCGGGAGGCGCGAGCTCCTACAATGAGCAGTTCTTC. Full variable domain (missing parts from reference TRBV28 and TRBJ2-1): DVKVTQSSRYLVKRTGEKVFLECVQDMDHENMFWYRQDPGLGLRLIYFSYDVKMKEKGDIPEGYSVSREKKERFSLILESASTNQTSMYLCASSLNLAGGASSYNEQFFGPGTRLTVL.